This TCR beta chain comes out of a study of blood T cell repertoires in COVID-19. Trimming took 7 bases from V and 1 from J, leaving 9 bases between them. CDR1 and CDR2 (germline): SGHVS, FNYEAQ. This CDR3 has 13 residues. Per the authors' pipeline: Amplification of reference gene primers was used by the study to estimate nucleated cell counts. Profiled with immunoSEQ multiplex PCR; TCRdb holds only in-frame clones, not every one. Clone size and the V and J calls come from that table; the DNA yielded D and trimming. The profile covers around 130,000 clones, with over 70% appearing a single time and roughly a tenth taken by the ten largest.

Sequencing input: peripheral blood. The gene calls are TRBV7-6 and TRBJ2-3; D is ambiguous. This TCR derives from a man aged 55-75 years with active or convalescent COVID-19. CDR3 DNA: TGTGCCAGCACGAGACTCCGCACAGATACGCAGTATTTT. Translated, it gives CASTRLRTDTQYF. Complete variable domain (other parts from reference TRBV7-6 and TRBJ2-3): GAGVSQSPRYKVTKRGQDVALRCDPISGHVSLYWYRQALGQGPEFLTYFNYEAQQDKSGLPNDRFSAERPEGSISTLTIQRTEQRDSAMYRCASTRLRTDTQYFGPGTRLTVL.